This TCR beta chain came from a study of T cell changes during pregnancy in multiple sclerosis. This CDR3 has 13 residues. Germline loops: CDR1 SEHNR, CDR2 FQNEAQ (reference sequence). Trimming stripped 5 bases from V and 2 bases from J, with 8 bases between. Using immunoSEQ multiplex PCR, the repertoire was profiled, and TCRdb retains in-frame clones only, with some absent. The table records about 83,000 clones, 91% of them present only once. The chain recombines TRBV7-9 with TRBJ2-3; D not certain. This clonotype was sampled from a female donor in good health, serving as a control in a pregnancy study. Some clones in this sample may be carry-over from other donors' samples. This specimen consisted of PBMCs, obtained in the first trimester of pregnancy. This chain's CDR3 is CASSSSFTDTQYF. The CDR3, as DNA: TGTGCCAGCAGCAGCTCGTTCACAGATACGCAGTATTTT.